The T cell receptor (beta chain) described here comes from a study of tumor and adjacent non-tumor tissue in lung cancer. Study conclusions and caveats: Compared with tumor, normal lung showed significantly lower TCR diversity. Patients with more diverse tumor TCRs had worse survival.

For this clonotype: What it binds is unknown. A much larger clone differs by one base, so this may be a read error.

TCRbeta libraries were built with three rounds of nested PCR, modified from ARM-PCR. TCRdb itself ran the multiplex PCR reads through MiXCR, one entry per CDR3 protein. The sample contains fewer than 120,000 distinct CDR3 sequences, under 90% of which appear only once. This sample's RNA came from whole unsorted tissue. Source material: lung tumor tissue. The receptor was derived from a man between 65 and 85 years old with non-small cell lung cancer.

CDR3 bases: TGTGCCAGCAGTTTTACGGTAGGCGTTAATCAGTCCCAGCATTTT. It translates to CASSFTVGVNQSQHF. The chain joins TRBV28 to TRBJ1-5; D is unclear. CDR3 length equals 15 residues. Germline lookup yields CDR1 MDHEN and CDR2 SYDVKM.